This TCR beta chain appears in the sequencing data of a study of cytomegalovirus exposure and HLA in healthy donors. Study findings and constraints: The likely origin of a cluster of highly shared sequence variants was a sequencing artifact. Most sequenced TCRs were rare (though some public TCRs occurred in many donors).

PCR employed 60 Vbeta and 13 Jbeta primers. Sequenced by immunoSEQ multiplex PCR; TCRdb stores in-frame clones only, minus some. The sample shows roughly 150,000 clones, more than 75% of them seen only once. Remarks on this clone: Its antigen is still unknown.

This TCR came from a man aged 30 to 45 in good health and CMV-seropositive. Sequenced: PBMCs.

As DNA, the CDR3 is TGTGCCAGCAGCTTAAGCAGGGGGCAAGAGACCCAGTACTTC. Protein product: CASSLSRGQETQYF. V is TRBV11-3 and J is TRBJ2-5, with 7 bases matching TRBD1. V lost 2 bases, J lost 2 bases, and 2 bases stayed unmatched. Germline V gives CDR1 SGHNT, CDR2 YENEEA. The CDR3 totals 14 residues.